Each of the 22 T cell receptor beta chains below was sequenced from the same sample in a study of high-grade serous ovarian cancer treatment subgroups. The method was immunoSEQ multiplex PCR; TCRdb's version includes in-frame clones alone and lacks a portion of them. Seen here are about 11,000 clones, under 85% observed once, and the top ten hold around 7%. Tumor samples were taken before definitive surgery or chemotherapy. The sample consisted of tumor tissue. The receptors originated from a human donor with high-grade serous ovarian cancer.

This chain connects TRBV29-1 to TRBJ1-2, with D tentatively TRBD1 (6 bases). V was trimmed by 7 bases and J by 4 bases, leaving 10 bases between them. In germline, CDR1 is SQVTM, CDR2 ANQGSEA. The CDR3 extends over 11 amino acids. CDR3 protein: CSAEGGYGYTF. The DNA for the CDR3 is TGCAGCGCAGAAGGGGGCTATGGCTACACCTTC.

The chain couples TRBV10-1 to TRBJ2-1, with 11 bases matching TRBD1. The CDR3 totals 15 residues. From germline, CDR1 is WNHNN and CDR2 SYGVQD (reference sequence). Trimming cost V 5 bases and J 8 bases; bases outside gene matches: 8. CDR3 bases: TGCGCCAGCAGTCCTCCCGGGACAGGGGGTGATGAGCAGTTCTTC. Translating gives CASSPPGTGGDEQFF.

The chain is built from TRBV7-8 and TRBJ2-7; 13 positions match TRBD2. The V and J ends lost 5 bases and 2 bases, in that order; junction bases with no gene match: 6. The CDR3 is 16 amino acids. Germline assignment: CDR1 SGHVS and CDR2 FQNEAQ. The CDR3 here is CASSRSGTSGAYEQYF. Here the CDR3 DNA reads TGTGCCAGCAGCCGATCCGGGACTAGCGGGGCCTACGAGCAGTACTTC.

This rearrangement joins TRBV19 to TRBJ2-2; 9 bases line up with TRBD1. Germline V lookup: CDR1 LNHDA, CDR2 SQIVND (reference sequence). Trimming took 7 bases from V and 0 from J; bases not matched to a gene: 18. CDR3 length: 20 amino acids. The CDR3 loop reads CASKPGQGRRVPANTGELFF. In DNA, the CDR3 is TGTGCCAGTAAACCGGGACAGGGTCGGCGTGTTCCCGCGAACACCGGGGAGCTGTTTTTT.

The table lists this clone with a few counts. This chain joins TRBV6-5 and TRBJ2-2; D not resolved. Trimming removed 2 bases at V and 9 bases at J, with 13 bases between. Germline V CDR1 and CDR2: MNHEY, SVGAGI. This CDR3 spans 14 amino acids. The CDR3 spells CASSYGGSRRELFF. Written as DNA, the CDR3 is TGTGCCAGCAGTTACGGTGGCAGCCGAAGGGAGCTGTTTTTT.

This clone was seen more than once but under ten times. The chain links TRBV6-5 to TRBJ1-1, with a tentative D call TRBD1 (6 bases). The CDR3 spans 15 residues. V dropped 6 bases and J dropped 3 bases, with 17 bases sitting between them. CDR1 MNHEY and CDR2 SVGAGI come from the germline V gene. Here the CDR3 DNA reads TGTGCCAGCAGACAAACAGGGCTGGGGGACACTGAAGCTTTCTTT. It encodes CASRQTGLGDTEAFF.

This clone was observed a single time. The genes are TRBV29-1 and TRBJ2-3; D gene unclear. CDR1 SQVTM and CDR2 ANQGSEA come from the germline V gene. V lost 6 bases to trimming and J lost 0 bases, with 10 bases between them. This CDR3 has 13 residues. The CDR3 nucleotides read TGCAGCGTAAGGACCCCTAGCACAGATACGCAGTATTTT. As protein: CSVRTPSTDTQYF.

V gene TRBV5-1 combines with J gene TRBJ2-1; 12 bases are a match to TRBD2. Germline V gives CDR1 SGHRS, CDR2 YFSETQ. The CDR3 has 14 residues. V gave up 0 bases and J gave up 10 bases; unmatched junction bases: 2. The DNA for the CDR3 is TGCGCCAGCAGCTTGGGGGGACTAGCGGGCGAGCAGTTCTTC. This codes for CASSLGGLAGEQFF.

The chain employs TRBV7-9 and TRBJ2-1; no clear D gene. The ends were cut back, 5 bases at V and 6 bases at J, with 8 bases in the middle. The CDR3 loop spans 12 amino acids. The germline V gene encodes CDR1 SEHNR and CDR2 FQNEAQ (reference sequence). The CDR3 here is CASSISPNEQFF. CDR3 sequence (DNA): TGTGCCAGCAGCATTTCCCCCAATGAGCAGTTCTTC. Based on the CDR3 plus reference TRBV7-9 and TRBJ2-1, the full variable domain is DTGVSQNPRHKITKRGQNVTFRCDPISEHNRLYWYRQTLGQGPEFLTYFQNEAQLEKSRLLSDRFSAERPKGSFSTLEIQRTEQGDSAMYLCASSISPNEQFFGPGTRLTVL.

The J gene is TRBJ2-6, the V gene TRBV7-9; no firm D call. V dropped 5 bases and J dropped 1 base, with 9 bases sitting between them. Germline V gene sequence: CDR1 SEHNR, CDR2 FQNEAQ (reference sequence). CDR3 length: 15 amino acids. CDR3 in amino acids: CASSVTESGANVLTF. The CDR3 DNA is TGTGCCAGCAGCGTGACTGAGTCTGGGGCCAACGTCCTGACTTTC.

This sequence joins TRBV19 and TRBJ1-5; perhaps TRBD1 as D (5 bases). This CDR3 region has 13 residues. Trimming shortened V by 8 bases and J by 6 bases, and 14 bases separated the two germline ends. From germline, CDR1 is LNHDA and CDR2 SQIVND (reference sequence). The CDR3, as DNA: TGTGCCAGTGCTGGGGAGGGGAGTCAGCCCCAGCATTTT. Translated: CASAGEGSQPQHF.

This rearrangement joins TRBV6-6 to TRBJ1-1; a weak D match, TRBD1 (5 bases). The CDR3 is 15 residues long. The germline CDR1 and CDR2 sequences are MNHNY and SVGAGI (reference sequence). Trimming took off 0 bases at V and 8 bases at J, with 16 bases between the two ends. Here the CDR3 DNA reads TGTGCCAGCAGTTACTCACAAAAACAAGGGACGGAAGCTTTCTTT. Translating it yields CASSYSQKQGTEAFF.

The chain links TRBV2 to TRBJ2-1, with D perhaps matching TRBD2 (5 bases). CDR1 and CDR2 from the germline V gene are SNHLY and FYNNEI. V was clipped by 2 bases and J by 3 bases, with 20 bases between them. CDR3 size: 18 residues. The CDR3 loop is CASSEYPPGYGNYNEQFF. In DNA, the CDR3 is TGTGCCAGCAGTGAATATCCCCCTGGCTACGGGAACTACAATGAGCAGTTCTTC.

With respect to this clone: A read error may account for a junction end that differs from germline. This sequence joins TRBV13 and TRBJ1-2; 9 bases match TRBD1. This CDR3 region has 15 residues. Germline V gene data show CDR1 as PRHDT and CDR2 as FYEKMQ (reference sequence). The DNA for the CDR3 is TGTGCCAGCAGCATCCGGGACAGGGCCTTTTATGGCTACATCTTC. Its translation: CASSIRDRAFYGYIF.

The chain combines TRBV7-2 with TRBJ2-1; TRBD2 matches at 10 bases. This CDR3 region has 15 residues. V gave up 2 bases and J gave up 5 bases; unmatched junction bases: 3. The V gene's germline CDR1 is SGHTA and CDR2 FQGNSA. This CDR3 is CASSLIAGGNNEQFF. CDR3 nucleotide sequence: TGTGCCAGCAGCTTAATAGCGGGAGGAAACAATGAGCAGTTCTTC.

This chain uses TRBV16 with TRBJ2-1, with no clear D. Germline CDR1 KGHSY, CDR2 FQNENV. The CDR3 length is 14 residues. Trimming left V 4 bases short and J 8 bases short, with 15 bases between. The DNA for the CDR3 is TGTGCCAGCAGCCGACTGGGGTATTCGGATGAGCAGTTCTTC. Its protein is CASSRLGYSDEQFF.

The genes are TRBV5-1 and TRBJ1-4; the D gene is possibly TRBD1 (5 bases). V lost 3 bases and J 11 bases, leaving 23 bases between the germline ends. The CDR3 is 16 amino acids. The germline V gene has CDR1 SGHRS and CDR2 YFSETQ. The CDR3 protein is CASSSIPGPRWGKLFF. The CDR3 DNA sequence: TGCGCCAGCAGCTCGATCCCGGGACCGCGGTGGGGGAAACTGTTTTTT.

The chain employs TRBV5-1 and TRBJ2-1, with D uncertain. Germline V gene data show CDR1 as SGHRS and CDR2 as YFSETQ. The CDR3 has 14 amino acids. The V end lost 6 bases, the J end lost 4 bases, and 14 bases lay between the germline ends. The CDR3 bases are TGCGCCAGCACCCATGCAACTCGTTACAATGAGCAGTTCTTC. Translation: CASTHATRYNEQFF.

The gene calls are TRBV6-7 and TRBJ1-6; 8 nucleotides line up with TRBD1. TRBV6-7 is sorted into the ORF group, with uncertain function. With 8 bases clipped from V and 6 bases from J, the junction kept 12 bases outside the gene matches. The CDR3 extends over 16 amino acids. The CDR3 loop reads CASREDRVLLNSPLHF. The CDR3 coding sequence is TGTGCCAGCCGAGAGGACAGGGTCCTCCTTAATTCACCCCTCCACTTT.

The genes are TRBV2 and TRBJ2-7, with 8 bases that match TRBD1. Germline V gene data show CDR1 as SNHLY and CDR2 as FYNNEI. V lost 10 bases and J lost 2; bases outside the gene matches: 10. The length of the CDR3 is 14 residues. CDR3 in amino acids: CATGQGGQAYEQYF. CDR3 DNA sequence: TGTGCCACCGGACAGGGCGGTCAGGCCTACGAGCAGTACTTC.

The chain combines TRBV30 with TRBJ2-5, with 7 bases aligning to TRBD2. The J segment lost 4 bases and the V segment lost 4 bases, leaving 12 bases of the junction unmatched. This CDR3 contains 15 residues. Germline V gene lookup returns CDR1 GTSNPN and CDR2 SVGIG (reference sequence). In nucleotides, the CDR3 is TGTGCCTGGACTACGGGGGAGGGCCATGTAGAGACCCAGTACTTC. Encoded protein: CAWTTGEGHVETQYF.

This rearrangement joins TRBV28 to TRBJ2-7; 8 nucleotides match TRBD1. The CDR3 has 13 residues. V lost 10 bases to trimming and J lost 2 bases; unmatched junction nucleotides: 7. Germline V gene lookup returns CDR1 MDHEN and CDR2 SYDVKM. The CDR3 spells CATLRDRTYEQYF. The CDR3 DNA reads TGTGCCACCCTCCGGGACAGGACCTACGAGCAGTACTTC.